These 15 T cell receptor beta chains came from one sample sequenced in a study of T cell responses to AZD1222 COVID-19 vaccine. The protocol was immunoSEQ multiplex PCR, while the TCRdb copy is restricted to in-frame clones and leaves out a portion. The sample gives some 150,000 clones, about 91% of which show up once; around 4.5% is in the top ten. Sequenced material: peripheral blood, taken on day 0 of MenACWY control vaccination. The receptors here all came from an adult in good health.

The chain combines TRBV4-2 with TRBJ1-3, with no clear D. Germline V gives CDR1 LGHNA, CDR2 YNFKEQ. Trimming removed 1 base at V and 2 bases at J, with 9 bases between. CDR3 length equals 15 residues. The CDR3 nucleotides read TGTGCCAGCAGCCAAGCTAGTGGGGCTGGAAACACCATATATTTT. This gives the protein CASSQASGAGNTIYF.

The chain is built from TRBV7-8 and TRBJ2-2, with D maybe TRBD2 (6 bases). Germline CDR1 SGHVS, CDR2 FQNEAQ. CDR3 length: 14 residues. The V end was cut by 5 bases, the J end by 9 bases, with 16 bases between. CDR3 DNA: TGTGCCAGCAGCACCTTGGAGGGCCATCGGGAGCTGTTTTTT. Amino acids: CASSTLEGHRELFF.

The chain uses TRBV21-1 and TRBJ1-2. TRBV21-1 is marked as a pseudogene. This CDR3 is 13 amino acids long. The CDR3 coding sequence is TGTGCCAGCTCGTCCTTGGCTAACTATGGCTACACCTTC. This codes for CASSSLANYGYTF.

The J gene is TRBJ2-6, the V gene TRBV27, with unresolved D. The germline gives CDR1 MNHEY, CDR2 SMNVEV (reference sequence). V was clipped by 3 bases and J by 0 bases, with 9 bases between them. CDR3 length equals 16 residues. The CDR3 nucleotides are TGTGCCAGCAGTTTCCTTGACCCCTCTGGGGCCAACGTCCTGACTTTC. Amino acids: CASSFLDPSGANVLTF.

The CDR3 reads CASSLVTGVHEKLFF. The CDR3 region has the DNA TGTGCCAGCAGCCTTGTTACAGGGGTCCATGAAAAACTGTTTTTT. The chain couples TRBV5-6 to TRBJ1-4, with 7 positions matching TRBD1. The CDR3 is 15 residues long. The J segment lost 6 bases and the V segment lost 4 bases, leaving 9 bases of the junction unmatched. Germline CDR1 SGHDT, CDR2 YYEEEE.

CDR3 sequence (DNA): TGTGCCAGCAGCCGAGGAAGCACAGATACGCAGTATTTT. Amino acids: CASSRGSTDTQYF. This sequence joins TRBV7-2 and TRBJ2-3, with D hard to call. With 5 bases removed from V and 0 bases from J, the gap between germline ends came to 6 bases. The germline V gene encodes CDR1 SGHTA and CDR2 FQGNSA. The length of the CDR3 is 13 residues.

V usage is TRBV29-1 and J usage is TRBJ2-3; TRBD1 agrees at 11 bases. With 6 bases clipped from V and 4 bases from J, the junction kept 6 bases outside the gene matches. This CDR3 comprises 14 residues. CDR1 is SQVTM and CDR2 is ANQGSEA in the germline V gene. For the CDR3, the DNA is TGCAGCGTAGGACAGGGGGCAGGGGCAGATACGCAGTATTTT. Translation: CSVGQGAGADTQYF.

This chain uses TRBV27 with TRBJ1-3; possibly TRBD1 for D (5 bases). CDR3 length: 15 residues. V dropped 7 bases and J dropped 0 bases, with 13 bases sitting between them. CDR1 MNHEY and CDR2 SMNVEV come from the germline V gene (reference sequence). The CDR3: CASIGGGISGNTIYF. The CDR3 DNA follows: TGTGCCAGCATAGGTGGGGGTATCTCTGGAAACACCATATATTTT.

This sequence joins TRBV19 and TRBJ1-1; D is unclear. Deletions cut 6 bases from V and 3 bases from J, with 11 bases between. The germline V gene has CDR1 LNHDA and CDR2 SQIVND (reference sequence). This CDR3 contains 13 residues. The CDR3, as DNA: TGTGCCAGTAGCCAGACCATGGACACTGAAGCTTTCTTT. It translates to CASSQTMDTEAFF.

This clone was found once. The chain is built from TRBV5-1 and TRBJ1-1; D remains unclear. The CDR3 spans 14 residues. The V gene's germline CDR1 is SGHRS and CDR2 YFSETQ. V was clipped by 0 bases and J by 6 bases, with 12 bases between them. CDR3 loop: CASSLGGREAEAFF. Written as DNA, the CDR3 is TGCGCCAGCAGCTTGGGAGGGAGGGAGGCTGAAGCTTTCTTT.

The rearrangement joins TRBV19 to TRBJ1-5; a weak D match, TRBD1 (5 bases). The V gene lost 4 bases and the J gene lost 2 bases, with 18 bases spanning the gap. The germline CDR1 and CDR2 sequences are LNHDA and SQIVND (reference sequence). The CDR3 is made up of 17 amino acids. The CDR3 DNA reads as TGTGCCAGTAGTACCAGACAGTTGGGAGCCGGCAATCAGCCCCAGCATTTT. It codes for CASSTRQLGAGNQPQHF.

The V gene is TRBV7-2, the J gene TRBJ1-2, with D hard to call. The V gene's germline CDR1 is SGHTA and CDR2 FQGNSA. V lost 1 base and J 7 bases, leaving 13 bases between the germline ends. The CDR3 runs 14 residues. In DNA, the CDR3 is TGTGCCAGCAGCTTAGTAACCAGACAAAGTGGCTACACCTTC. It is translated as CASSLVTRQSGYTF. Complete variable domain (other parts from reference TRBV7-2 and TRBJ1-2): GAGVSQSPSNKVTEKGKDVELRCDPISGHTALYWYRQSLGQGLEFLIYFQGNSAPDKSGLPSDRFSAERTGGSVSTLTIQRTQQEDSAVYLCASSLVTRQSGYTFGSGTRLTVV.

The CDR3 here is CASSLGQGRGYEQYF. Written as DNA, the CDR3 is TGTGCCAGCAGCTTAGGGCAGGGGAGAGGCTACGAGCAGTACTTC. The chain recombines TRBV7-2 with TRBJ2-7, with D perhaps matching TRBD1 (6 bases). V was shortened by 1 base and J by 3 bases, with 13 bases between the two germline ends. The CDR3 totals 15 residues. Germline CDR1 SGHTA, CDR2 FQGNSA. The full variable domain, in which reference TRBV7-2 and TRBJ2-7 provide the parts outside the CDR3, is GAGVSQSPSNKVTEKGKDVELRCDPISGHTALYWYRQSLGQGLEFLIYFQGNSAPDKSGLPSDRFSAERTGGSVSTLTIQRTQQEDSAVYLCASSLGQGRGYEQYFGPGTRLTVT.

This chain links TRBV12-3 or TRBV12-4 with TRBJ1-1; TRBD1 might be the D (6 bases). Trimming took 5 bases from V and 4 from J, leaving 11 bases between them. The CDR3 has 13 amino acids. In DNA, the CDR3 is TGTGCCAGCAGTAGACAGGAAAGCACTGAAGCTTTCTTT. Translation gives CASSRQESTEAFF.

The chain links TRBV5-5 to TRBJ2-7; TRBD1 agrees at 9 bases. The V segment lost 4 bases and the J segment 1 base; nucleotides outside the gene matches: 0. CDR1 is SGHKS and CDR2 is YYEKEE in the germline V gene (reference sequence). This CDR3 has 13 amino acids. The CDR3 reads CASSGTGSYEQYF. The CDR3 region has the DNA TGTGCCAGCAGCGGGACAGGGTCCTACGAGCAGTACTTC.